Listed below are T cell receptor beta chains from one sample, sequenced in a study of cytomegalovirus exposure and HLA in healthy donors. TCRdb keeps only in-frame clones here, not all; method: immunoSEQ multiplex PCR. The table includes 100,000 to 150,000 clones, approximately 80% detected once. The sample was PBMCs. The receptor set was obtained from a female donor in good health and CMV-seropositive. Both conserved end residues are part of each CDR3.

J	V	CDR3
TRBJ2-1	TRBV7-9	CASSPPGLAGHNEQFF
TRBJ1-4	TRBV2	CASKGSGEKLFF
TRBJ2-7	TRBV11-2	CAEAREDSYEQYF
TRBJ2-1	TRBV15	CATSIDRGTYNEQFF
TRBJ1-1	TRBV6-5	CASSHDRAATEAFF
TRBJ2-7	TRBV4-1	CASSQDVAGSSYEQYF
TRBJ1-1	TRBV19	CASNKRGDRNTEAFF
TRBJ2-7	TRBV19	CASSPGIDYEQYF
TRBJ2-2	TRBV5-5	CASSLTGTDNTGELFF
TRBJ2-1	TRBV19	CASSMTDRGLNNEQFF
TRBJ2-7	TRBV6-1	CASDMSSYISYEQYF